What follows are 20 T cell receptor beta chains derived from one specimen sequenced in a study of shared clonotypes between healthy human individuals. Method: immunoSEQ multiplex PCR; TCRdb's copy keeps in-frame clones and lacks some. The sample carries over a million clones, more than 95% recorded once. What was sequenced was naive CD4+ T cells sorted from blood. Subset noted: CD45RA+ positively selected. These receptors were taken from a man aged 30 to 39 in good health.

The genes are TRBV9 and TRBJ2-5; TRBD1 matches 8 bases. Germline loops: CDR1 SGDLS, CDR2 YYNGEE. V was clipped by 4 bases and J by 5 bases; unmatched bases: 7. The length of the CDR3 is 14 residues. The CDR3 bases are TGTGCCAGCAGCCCTAGACAGGGGCGTGAGACCCAGTACTTC. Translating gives CASSPRQGRETQYF.

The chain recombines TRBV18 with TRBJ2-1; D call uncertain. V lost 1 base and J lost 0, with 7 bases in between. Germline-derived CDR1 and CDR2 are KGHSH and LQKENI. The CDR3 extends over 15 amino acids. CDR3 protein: CASSPLQSSYNEQFF. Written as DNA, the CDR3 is TGTGCCAGCTCACCACTTCAGAGCTCCTACAATGAGCAGTTCTTC.

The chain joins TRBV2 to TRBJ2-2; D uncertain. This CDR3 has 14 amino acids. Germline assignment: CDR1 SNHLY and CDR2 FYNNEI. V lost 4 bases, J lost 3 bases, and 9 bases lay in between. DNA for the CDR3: TGTGCCAGCAGTGCCAGTTTCTACACCGGGGAGCTGTTTTTT. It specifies CASSASFYTGELFF.

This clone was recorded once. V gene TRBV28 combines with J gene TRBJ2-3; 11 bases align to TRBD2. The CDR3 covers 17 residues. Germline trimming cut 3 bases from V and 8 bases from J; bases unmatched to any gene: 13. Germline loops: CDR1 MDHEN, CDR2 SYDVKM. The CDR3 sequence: CASSFGVAGGALTTQYF. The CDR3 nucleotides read TGTGCCAGCAGTTTCGGAGTAGCGGGAGGGGCGTTAACTACGCAGTATTTT.

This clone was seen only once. DNA for the CDR3: TGCGCCAGCAGCTGGGGACAGGGGGCTTATGGCTACACCTTC. Its translation: CASSWGQGAYGYTF. The chain combines TRBV5-1 with TRBJ1-2, with 12 positions matching TRBD1. Germline-derived CDR1 and CDR2 are SGHRS and YFSETQ. CDR3 length: 14 residues. V dropped 3 bases and J dropped 5; count of bases not matched to a gene: 2. The full variable domain, its missing parts supplied by reference TRBV5-1 and TRBJ1-2, is KAGVTQTPRYLIKTRGQQVTLSCSPISGHRSVSWYQQTPGQGLQFLFEYFSETQRNKGNFPGRFSGRQFSNSRSEMNVSTLELGDSALYLCASSWGQGAYGYTFGSGTRLTVV.

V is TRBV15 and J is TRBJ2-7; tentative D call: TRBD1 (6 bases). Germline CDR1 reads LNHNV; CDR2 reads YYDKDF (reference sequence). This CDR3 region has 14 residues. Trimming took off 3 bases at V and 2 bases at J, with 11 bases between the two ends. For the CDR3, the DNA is TGTGCCACCAGCAGGGACAGATTCCCCTACGAGCAGTACTTC. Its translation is CATSRDRFPYEQYF.

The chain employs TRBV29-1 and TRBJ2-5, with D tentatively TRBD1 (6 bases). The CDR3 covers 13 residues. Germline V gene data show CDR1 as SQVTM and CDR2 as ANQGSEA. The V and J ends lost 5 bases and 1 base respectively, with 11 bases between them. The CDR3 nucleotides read TGCAGCGTTAGAAGGGACATCCAAGAGACCCAGTACTTC. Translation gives CSVRRDIQETQYF. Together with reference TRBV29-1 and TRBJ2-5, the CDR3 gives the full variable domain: SAVISQKPSRDICQRGTSLTIQCQVDSQVTMMFWYRQQPGQSLTLIATANQGSEATYESGFVIDKFPISRPNLTFSTLTVSNMSPEDSSIYLCSVRRDIQETQYFGPGTRLLVL.

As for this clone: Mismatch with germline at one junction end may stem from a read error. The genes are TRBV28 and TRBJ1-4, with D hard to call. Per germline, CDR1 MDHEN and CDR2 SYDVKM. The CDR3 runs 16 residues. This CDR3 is CASSLSGGQLGEKPFF. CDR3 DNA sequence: TGTGCCAGCAGTCTATCTGGAGGGCAGTTGGGTGAAAAACCGTTTTTT.

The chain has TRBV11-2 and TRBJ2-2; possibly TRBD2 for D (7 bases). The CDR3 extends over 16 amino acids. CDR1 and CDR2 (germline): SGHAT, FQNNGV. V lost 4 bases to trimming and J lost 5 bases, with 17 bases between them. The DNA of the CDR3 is TGTGCCAGCAGCTCTAGGGGGGGTTCGAGGACCGGGGAGCTGTTTTTT. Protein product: CASSSRGGSRTGELFF.

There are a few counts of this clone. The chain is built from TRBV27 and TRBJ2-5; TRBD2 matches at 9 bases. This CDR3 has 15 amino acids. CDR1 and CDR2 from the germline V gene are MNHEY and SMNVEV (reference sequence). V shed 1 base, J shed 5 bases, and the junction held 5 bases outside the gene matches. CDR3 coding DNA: TGTGCCAGCAGTTTATTAGCGGGAGTTGGGGAGACCCAGTACTTC. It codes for CASSLLAGVGETQYF.

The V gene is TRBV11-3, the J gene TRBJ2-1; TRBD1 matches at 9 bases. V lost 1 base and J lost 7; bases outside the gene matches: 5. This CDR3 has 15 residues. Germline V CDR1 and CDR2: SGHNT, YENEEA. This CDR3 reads CASSLVGQGGNEQFF. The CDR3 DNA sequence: TGTGCCAGCAGCTTAGTGGGACAGGGTGGAAATGAGCAGTTCTTC.

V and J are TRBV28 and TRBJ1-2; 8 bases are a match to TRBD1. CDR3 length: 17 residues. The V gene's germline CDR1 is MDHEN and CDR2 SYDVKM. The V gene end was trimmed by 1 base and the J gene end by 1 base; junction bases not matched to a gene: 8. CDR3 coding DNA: TGTGCCAGCAGTTTATACACGGACAGGGCCCATAACTATGGCTACACCTTC. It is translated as CASSLYTDRAHNYGYTF.

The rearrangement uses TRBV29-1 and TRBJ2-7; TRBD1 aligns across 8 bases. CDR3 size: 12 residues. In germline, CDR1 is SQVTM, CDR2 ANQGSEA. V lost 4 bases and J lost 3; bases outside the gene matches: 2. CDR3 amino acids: CSVVGTGYEQYF. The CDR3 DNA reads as TGCAGCGTTGTAGGGACAGGCTACGAGCAGTACTTC.

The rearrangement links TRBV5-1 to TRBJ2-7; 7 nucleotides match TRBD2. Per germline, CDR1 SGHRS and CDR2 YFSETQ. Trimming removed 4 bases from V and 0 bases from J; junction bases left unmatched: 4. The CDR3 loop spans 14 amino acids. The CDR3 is CASSRTSRSYEQYF. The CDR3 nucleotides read TGCGCCAGCAGCCGGACTAGTCGCTCCTACGAGCAGTACTTC.

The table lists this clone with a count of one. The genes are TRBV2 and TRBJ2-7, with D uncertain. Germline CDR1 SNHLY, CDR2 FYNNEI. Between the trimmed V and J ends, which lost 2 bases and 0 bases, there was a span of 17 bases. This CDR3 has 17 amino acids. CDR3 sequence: CASSERTLGKNSYEQYF. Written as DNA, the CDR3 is TGTGCCAGCAGTGAAAGGACCCTTGGGAAAAACTCCTACGAGCAGTACTTC.

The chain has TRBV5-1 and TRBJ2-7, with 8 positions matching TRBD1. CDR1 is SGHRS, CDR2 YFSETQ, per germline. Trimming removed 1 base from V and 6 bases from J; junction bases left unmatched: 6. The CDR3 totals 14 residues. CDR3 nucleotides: TGCGCCAGCAGCTTGACCAGGGGGCGCGTCGAGCAGTACTTC. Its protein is CASSLTRGRVEQYF.

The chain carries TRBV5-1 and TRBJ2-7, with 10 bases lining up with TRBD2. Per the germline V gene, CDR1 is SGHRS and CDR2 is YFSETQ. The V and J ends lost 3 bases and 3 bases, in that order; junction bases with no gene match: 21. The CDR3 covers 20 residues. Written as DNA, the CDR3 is TGCGCCAGCAGCTACCTTAGGTTAAGCGGGAGGGCCCCTCACGGCTACGAGCAGTACTTC. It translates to CASSYLRLSGRAPHGYEQYF.

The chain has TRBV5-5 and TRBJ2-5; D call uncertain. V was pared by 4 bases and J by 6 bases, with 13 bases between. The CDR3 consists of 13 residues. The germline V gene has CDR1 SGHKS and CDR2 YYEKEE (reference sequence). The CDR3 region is CASSPRPVQTQYF. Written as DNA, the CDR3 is TGTGCCAGCAGCCCGAGACCCGTCCAGACCCAGTACTTC.

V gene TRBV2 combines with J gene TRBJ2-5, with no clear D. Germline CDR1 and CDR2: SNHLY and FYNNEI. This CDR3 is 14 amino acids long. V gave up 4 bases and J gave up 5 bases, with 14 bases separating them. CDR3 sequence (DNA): TGTGCCAGCAGTGCGGACGGTATTTGGGAGACCCAGTACTTC. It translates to CASSADGIWETQYF.

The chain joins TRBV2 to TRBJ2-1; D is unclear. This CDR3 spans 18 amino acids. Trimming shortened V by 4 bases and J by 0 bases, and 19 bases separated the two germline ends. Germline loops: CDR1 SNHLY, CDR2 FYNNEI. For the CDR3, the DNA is TGTGCCAGCAGTGCTCGGTTGGGTGGGTTGAGCTCCTACAATGAGCAGTTCTTC. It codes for CASSARLGGLSSYNEQFF.